A single sample gave rise to the 9 T cell receptor beta chains below, sequenced in a study of blood T cell repertoires in COVID-19. Measured with immunoSEQ multiplex PCR; TCRdb has only the in-frame clones, and not every one. The repertoire has approximately 150,000 clones, more than 75% of them found once; the top ten carry about 5.1%. Sequenced material: peripheral blood. All receptors come from a human donor in a cohort sampled during active COVID-19.

The rearrangement joins TRBV2 to TRBJ1-5; D may be TRBD1 (6 bases). This CDR3 is 22 amino acids long. Germline V lookup: CDR1 SNHLY, CDR2 FYNNEI. Between the trimmed V and J ends, which lost 6 bases and 1 base, there was a span of 34 bases. The CDR3 coding sequence is TGTGCCAGCAGCGGGGCTTGGGGAAGCACAGGGCATCGGGAAGAGAGCAATCAGCCCCAGCATTTT. Translation gives CASSGAWGSTGHREESNQPQHF.

This clone showed up just once. The rearrangement uses TRBV2 and TRBJ2-2; D possibly corresponds to TRBD2 (6 bases). The V gene lost 0 bases and the J gene lost 7 bases, with 6 bases spanning the gap. CDR1 SNHLY and CDR2 FYNNEI come from the germline V gene. This CDR3 has 13 residues. CDR3 sequence reads: CASSEARGGELFF. The CDR3 nucleotides are TGTGCCAGCAGTGAAGCGCGGGGCGGGGAGCTGTTTTTT.

This chain uses TRBV5-1 with TRBJ2-7; 7 bases map to TRBD1. V shed 4 bases, J shed 0 bases, and the junction held 10 bases outside the gene matches. Germline V lookup: CDR1 SGHRS, CDR2 YFSETQ. The CDR3 has 16 residues. The CDR3 DNA is TGCGCCAGCAGCACCGCCGGGACAGTGAACTCCTACGAGCAGTACTTC. It translates to CASSTAGTVNSYEQYF.

This clone was observed a handful of times. This same CDR3 is encoded by further DNA sequences in the sample. The CDR3 bases are TGTGCCAGCAGTTCCGACAGGGAAGAGACCCAGTACTTC. Protein product: CASSSDREETQYF. The chain employs TRBV11-2 and TRBJ2-5; TRBD1 matches 7 bases. The CDR3 is made up of 13 amino acids. Germline assignment: CDR1 SGHAT and CDR2 FQNNGV. J gave up 3 bases and V 6 bases, and 4 bases lay outside the gene matches.

The chain employs TRBV7-6 and TRBJ2-3; D is perhaps TRBD1 (6 bases). V was cut by 6 bases and J by 8 bases, with 21 bases left in between. Germline CDR1 and CDR2: SGHVS and FNYEAQ. The CDR3 runs to 15 residues. For the CDR3, the DNA is TGTGCCAGCAGTCTCACGTCAGGGAACAGGGCTACGCAGTATTTT. As protein: CASSLTSGNRATQYF. Looking up the rest from reference TRBV7-6 and TRBJ2-3 gives the full variable domain: GAGVSQSPRYKVTKRGQDVALRCDPISGHVSLYWYRQALGQGPEFLTYFNYEAQQDKSGLPNDRFSAERPEGSISTLTIQRTEQRDSAMYRCASSLTSGNRATQYFGPGTRLTVL.

In DNA form, the CDR3 reads TGTGCCAGCAGCTTGGCTGGGAGCTCTGGAAACACCATATATTTT. Translating it yields CASSLAGSSGNTIYF. V and J are TRBV5-5 and TRBJ1-3; no clear D. CDR1 and CDR2 (germline): SGHKS, YYEKEE (reference sequence). The CDR3 extends over 15 amino acids. V was shortened by 0 bases and J by 0 bases, with 7 bases between the two germline ends.

The CDR3 sequence: CASSLAGDFYGYTF. CDR3 DNA sequence: TGCGCCAGCAGCTTGGCCGGGGATTTCTATGGCTACACCTTC. The gene calls are TRBV5-1 and TRBJ1-2; D remains unclear. The CDR3 length is 14 residues. Germline values: CDR1 SGHRS, CDR2 YFSETQ. Trimming pared 0 bases from V and 4 bases from J, leaving 10 bases between.

V is TRBV20-1 and J is TRBJ1-4; no firm D call. V lost 3 bases to trimming and J lost 7 bases, with 12 bases between them. Germline V gene lookup returns CDR1 DFQATT and CDR2 SNEGSKA (reference sequence). The CDR3 runs to 13 residues. DNA of the CDR3: TGCAGTGCTAGTGTTGGGCTGGGTGAAAAACTGTTTTTT. It yields the protein CSASVGLGEKLFF.

This sequence joins TRBV5-8 and TRBJ1-5; weak D call: TRBD1 (5 bases). The V and J ends lost 0 bases and 0 bases respectively, with 7 bases between them. The CDR3 contains 15 residues. CDR1 is SGHTS and CDR2 is YDEGEE in the germline V gene. CDR3 residues: CASSLGQYSNQPQHF. CDR3 DNA: TGTGCCAGCAGCTTGGGACAGTATAGCAATCAGCCCCAGCATTTT.